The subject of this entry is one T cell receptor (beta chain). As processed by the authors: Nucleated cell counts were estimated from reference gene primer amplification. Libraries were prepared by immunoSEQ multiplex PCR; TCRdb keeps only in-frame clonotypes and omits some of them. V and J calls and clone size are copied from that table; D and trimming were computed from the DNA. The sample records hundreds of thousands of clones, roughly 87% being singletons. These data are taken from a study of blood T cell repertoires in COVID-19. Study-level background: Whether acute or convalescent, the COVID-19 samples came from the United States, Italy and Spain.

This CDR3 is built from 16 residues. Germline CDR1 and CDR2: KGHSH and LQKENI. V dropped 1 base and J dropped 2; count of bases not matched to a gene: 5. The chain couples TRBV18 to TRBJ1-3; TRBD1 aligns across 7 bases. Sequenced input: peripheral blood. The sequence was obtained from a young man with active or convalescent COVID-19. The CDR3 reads CASSPQTGRTGNTIYF. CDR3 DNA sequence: TGTGCCAGCTCACCACAGACAGGGAGGACTGGAAACACCATATATTTT.